This T cell receptor beta chain is from a study of CD8+ T cells in alopecia areata. Study conclusions and caveats: It was lesional scalp, especially alopecia totalis/universalis, that showed higher clonality than normal scalp.

The treatment was: oral pan-JAK inhibitor, 5-10 mg twice daily. V lost 7 bases to trimming and J lost 8 bases, with 15 bases between them. Germline loops: CDR1 MNHEY, CDR2 SVGAGI. This CDR3 comprises 13 residues. This clone was counted a few times. Its antigen is currently unknown. cDNA reverse transcribed from extracted RNA served as the sequencing template. The data were produced by immunoSEQ multiplex PCR, yet TCRdb's version contains in-frame clones alone and is incomplete. The sample consists of approximately 170,000 clones, less than 80% of them appearing once. The chain joins TRBV6-5 to TRBJ1-3, with D possibly being TRBD1 (6 bases). The sequencing used CD4+ T cells sorted from blood, collected at week 24, from a patient treated with tofacitinib. The receptor was derived from a human donor with alopecia areata. CDR3 bases: TGTGCCAGCAAAACAGGGCTGGGGGACACCATATATTTT. Translating it yields CASKTGLGDTIYF.